These T cell receptor beta chains were read from a single sample in a study of glioma-infiltrating T cells. In TCRdb, the multiplex PCR reads were re-called with MiXCR into one record per CDR3 protein. The sample carries some 4,300 distinct CDR3 sequences, 20% to 25% recorded once. Sequences were obtained from glioma tissue, nonneoplastic brain tissue, or PBMCs (not recorded which). The source of these receptors is a human donor with low-grade glioma or glioblastoma, undergoing nonglioma brain surgery, or in good health (not recorded which). Each CDR3 is given with its conserved first and last residue. The D gene is left open where the match is weak. Clone size, where shown, is once, few, many, or a class for clones that have expanded.

clone_size,v_call,d_call,j_call,cdr3_aa,cdr3_nt
medium-sized,TRBV2,TRBD2,TRBJ2-3,CAGGGRRGGFDTQYF,TGTGCCGGGGGAGGTCGGCGGGGGGGCTTTGATACGCAGTATTTT
medium-sized,TRBV20-1,-,TRBJ2-1,CSAALGNEQFF,TGCAGTGCTGCTCTAGGGAATGAGCAGTTCTTC
-,TRBV6-1,-,TRBJ2-3,CASSEYLPEAQYF,TGTGCCAGCAGTGAATACCTACCAGAGGCGCAGTATTTT
medium-sized,TRBV4-2,TRBD2,TRBJ2-1,CASSQESLAGGGYNEQFF,TGTGCCAGCAGCCAAGAATCACTAGCGGGGGGCGGATACAATGAGCAGTTCTTC
many,TRBV4-1,-,TRBJ1-4,CASSQETLEKLFF,TGCGCCAGCAGCCAAGAGACACTTGAAAAACTGTTTTTT
many,TRBV3-1,-,TRBJ2-1,CASSQEETSYNEQFF,TGTGCCAGCAGCCAAGAAGAAACCTCCTACAATGAGCAGTTCTTC
medium-sized,TRBV2,-,TRBJ1-1,CASVENTEAFF,TGTGCCAGCGTGGAGAACACTGAAGCTTTCTTT
-,TRBV7-9,-,TRBJ1-1,CASSSGCAEAFF,TGTGCCAGCAGCTCGGGATGTGCTGAAGCCTTCTTT
few,TRBV30,-,TRBJ1-5,CAWSVLGGESNQPQHF,TGTGCCTGGAGTGTACTGGGGGGGGAGAGCAATCAGCCCCAGCATTTT
medium-sized,TRBV6-2/TRBV6-3,-,TRBJ1-2,CASTSVGYGYTF,TGTGCCAGCACCTCGGTGGGGTACGGCTACACCTTC
medium-sized,TRBV12-3/TRBV12-4,TRBD1,TRBJ2-1,CASSSGTGTYNEQFF,TGTGCCAGCAGTTCAGGGACAGGGACTTACAATGAGCAGTTCTTC
-,TRBV20-1,TRBD2,TRBJ2-1,CSAQEGLAGGSSPYNEQFF,TGCAGTGCCCAAGAAGGACTAGCGGGGGGGAGTAGCCCATACAATGAGCAGTTCTTC
many,TRBV19,-,TRBJ2-3,CASSRLSPGATDTQYF,TGTGCCAGTAGCCGTTTATCTCCGGGAGCCACAGATACGCAGTATTTT
-,TRBV6-2/TRBV6-3,TRBD1,TRBJ1-1,CASSYRDRGYTEAFF,TGTGCCAGCAGTTACAGGGACAGGGGCTACACTGAAGCTTTCTTT
-,TRBV30,-,TRBJ2-1,CAWSVKGWSYNEQFF,TGTGCCTGGAGTGTTAAGGGTTGGTCCTACAATGAGCAGTTCTTC
medium-sized,TRBV6-1,TRBD1,TRBJ1-6,CASSVTGGLSPLHF,TGTGCCAGCAGCGTTACAGGGGGCCTTTCACCCCTCCACTTT